This TCR beta chain was identified in a study of cytomegalovirus exposure and HLA in healthy donors. Study overall: It was reported in a later analysis that the 95 to 150 validation repertoires used the same platform as the approximately 670 first-cohort repertoires.

On this clone itself: What it binds is unknown.

It was the roughly 130-subject validation cohort, separate from the roughly 700-subject first cohort, to which the donors belonged. This table comes from immunoSEQ multiplex PCR, and its TCRdb copy is limited to in-frame clones, with some not included. The data show 200,000 to 300,000 clones, with 70% to 90% seen just once and around 1.2% held by the top ten. Findings and caveats of the study: In vitro experiments confirmed that three CMV-associated chains were specific for CMV antigens. The authors enumerated 150 to 200 TCR beta chains as linked to cytomegalovirus.

The CDR3 has 15 residues. CDR1 SGHRS and CDR2 YFSETQ come from the germline V gene. V lost 3 bases, J lost 5 bases, and 3 bases stayed unmatched. What was sequenced was PBMCs. The TCR sequence derives from a woman aged 25 to 39 in good health and CMV-seropositive. This chain uses TRBV5-1 with TRBJ1-4; TRBD1 matches 11 bases. DNA of the CDR3: TGCGCCAGCAGCTGGGGGACAGGGGGGAATGAAAAACTGTTTTTT. Amino acid sequence: CASSWGTGGNEKLFF.